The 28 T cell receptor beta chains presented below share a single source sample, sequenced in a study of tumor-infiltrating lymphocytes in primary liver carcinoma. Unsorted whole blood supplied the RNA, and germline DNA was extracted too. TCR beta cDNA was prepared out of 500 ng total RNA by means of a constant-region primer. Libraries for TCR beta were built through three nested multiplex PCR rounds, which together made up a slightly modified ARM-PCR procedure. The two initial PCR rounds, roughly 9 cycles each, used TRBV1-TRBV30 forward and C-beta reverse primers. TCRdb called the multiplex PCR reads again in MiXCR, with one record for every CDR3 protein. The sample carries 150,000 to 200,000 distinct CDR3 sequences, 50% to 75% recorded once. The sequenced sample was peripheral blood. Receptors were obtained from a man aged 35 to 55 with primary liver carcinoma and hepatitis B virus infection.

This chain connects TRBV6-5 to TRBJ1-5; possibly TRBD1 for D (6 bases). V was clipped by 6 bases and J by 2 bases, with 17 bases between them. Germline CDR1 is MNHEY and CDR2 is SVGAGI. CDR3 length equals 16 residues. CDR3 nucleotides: TGTGCCAGCAGACAGGGAGGGTTTTCGGGCAATCAGCCCCAGCATTTT. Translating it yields CASRQGGFSGNQPQHF.

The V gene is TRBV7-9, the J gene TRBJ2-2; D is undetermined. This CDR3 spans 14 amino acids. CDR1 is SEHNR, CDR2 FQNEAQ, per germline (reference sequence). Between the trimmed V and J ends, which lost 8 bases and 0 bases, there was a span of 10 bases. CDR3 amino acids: CASLQYANTGELFF. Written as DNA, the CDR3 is TGTGCCAGCCTTCAATACGCGAACACCGGGGAGCTGTTTTTT.

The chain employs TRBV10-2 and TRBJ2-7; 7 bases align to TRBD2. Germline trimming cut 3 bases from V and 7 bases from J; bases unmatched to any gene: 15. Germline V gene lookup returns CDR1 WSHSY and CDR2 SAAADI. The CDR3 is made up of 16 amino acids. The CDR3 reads CASSETPGTNGGEQYF. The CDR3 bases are TGCGCCAGCAGTGAAACCCCCGGGACTAACGGGGGAGAGCAGTACTTC.

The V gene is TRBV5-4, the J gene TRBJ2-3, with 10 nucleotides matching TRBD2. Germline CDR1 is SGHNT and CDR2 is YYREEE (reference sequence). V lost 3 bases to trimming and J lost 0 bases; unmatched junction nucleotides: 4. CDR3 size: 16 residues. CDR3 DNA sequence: TGTGCCAGCAGCTCCCCGACTAGCGGGAGCACAGATACGCAGTATTTT. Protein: CASSSPTSGSTDTQYF.

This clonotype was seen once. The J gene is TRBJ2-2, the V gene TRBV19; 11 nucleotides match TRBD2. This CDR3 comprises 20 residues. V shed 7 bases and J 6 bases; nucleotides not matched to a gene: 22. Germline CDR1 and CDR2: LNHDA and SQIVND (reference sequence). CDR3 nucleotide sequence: TGTGCCAGTACGGGAGCAGGGATATTAGCGGGGGGGAACGGGGCCGGGGAGCTGTTTTTT. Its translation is CASTGAGILAGGNGAGELFF.

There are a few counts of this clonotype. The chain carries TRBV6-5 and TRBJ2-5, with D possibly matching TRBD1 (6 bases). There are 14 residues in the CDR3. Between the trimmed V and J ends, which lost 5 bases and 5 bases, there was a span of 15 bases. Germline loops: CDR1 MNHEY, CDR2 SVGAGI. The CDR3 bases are TGTGCCAGCAGTCTACAGGGTACAGGGGAGACCCAGTACTTC. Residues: CASSLQGTGETQYF.

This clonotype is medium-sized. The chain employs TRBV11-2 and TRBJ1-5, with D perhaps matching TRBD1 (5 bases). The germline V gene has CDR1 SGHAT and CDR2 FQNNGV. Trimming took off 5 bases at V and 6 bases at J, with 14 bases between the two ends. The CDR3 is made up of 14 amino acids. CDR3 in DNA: TGTGCCAGCAGCGACCTAGACACAGGTCAGCCCCAGCATTTT. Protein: CASSDLDTGQPQHF.

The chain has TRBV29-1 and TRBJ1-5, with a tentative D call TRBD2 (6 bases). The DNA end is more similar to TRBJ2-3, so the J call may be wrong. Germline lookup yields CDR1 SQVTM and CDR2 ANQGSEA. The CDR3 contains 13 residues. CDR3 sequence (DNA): TGCAGCGTAGGGGACTCCACCAATCAGCCCCAGTATTTT. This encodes CSVGDSTNQPQYF.

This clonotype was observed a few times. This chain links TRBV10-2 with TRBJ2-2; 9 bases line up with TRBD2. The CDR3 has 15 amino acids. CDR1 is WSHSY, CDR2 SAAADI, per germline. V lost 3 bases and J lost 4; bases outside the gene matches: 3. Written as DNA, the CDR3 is TGCGCCAGCAGTGATCGCGGGAGGGTCACCGGGGAGCTGTTTTTT. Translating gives CASSDRGRVTGELFF.

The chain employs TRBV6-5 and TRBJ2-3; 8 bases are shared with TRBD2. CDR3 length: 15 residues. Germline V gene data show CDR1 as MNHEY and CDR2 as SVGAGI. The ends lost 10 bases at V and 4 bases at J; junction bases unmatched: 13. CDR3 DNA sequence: TGTGCCACGAAGTTCATGGCGGGAGGCTCAGATACGCAGTATTTT. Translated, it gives CATKFMAGGSDTQYF.

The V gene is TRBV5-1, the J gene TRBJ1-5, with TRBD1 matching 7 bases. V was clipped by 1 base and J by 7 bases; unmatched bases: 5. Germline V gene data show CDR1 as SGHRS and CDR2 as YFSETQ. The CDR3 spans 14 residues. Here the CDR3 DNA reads TGCGCCAGCAGCTTGAAAGGGGGCGGACAGCCCCAGCATTTT. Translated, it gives CASSLKGGGQPQHF.

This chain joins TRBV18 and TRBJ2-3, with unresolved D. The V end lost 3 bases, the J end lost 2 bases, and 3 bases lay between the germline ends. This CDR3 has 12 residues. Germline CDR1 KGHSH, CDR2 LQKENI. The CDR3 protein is CASSPDTDTQYF. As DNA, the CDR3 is TGTGCCAGCTCACCGGACACAGATACGCAGTATTTT.

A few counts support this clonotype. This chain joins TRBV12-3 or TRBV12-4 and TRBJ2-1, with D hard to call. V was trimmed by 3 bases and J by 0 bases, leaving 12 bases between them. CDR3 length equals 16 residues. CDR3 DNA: TGTGCCAGCAGTTTGTTAAGGCTGAGCTCCTACAATGAGCAGTTCTTC. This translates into CASSLLRLSSYNEQFF.

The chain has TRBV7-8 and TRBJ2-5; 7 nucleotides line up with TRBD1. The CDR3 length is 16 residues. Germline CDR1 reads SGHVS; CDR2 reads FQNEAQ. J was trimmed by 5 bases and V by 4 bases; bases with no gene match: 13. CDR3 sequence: CASSSDNRGSGETQYF. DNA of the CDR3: TGTGCCAGCAGCTCCGACAACAGGGGTTCGGGGGAGACCCAGTACTTC.

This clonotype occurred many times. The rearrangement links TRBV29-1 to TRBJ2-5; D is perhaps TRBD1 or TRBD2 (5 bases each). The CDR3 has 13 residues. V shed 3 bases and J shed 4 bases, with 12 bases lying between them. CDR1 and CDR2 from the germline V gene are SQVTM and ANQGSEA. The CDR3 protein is CSVDSGSGETQYF. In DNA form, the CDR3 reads TGCAGCGTTGATTCAGGGAGTGGAGAGACCCAGTACTTC.

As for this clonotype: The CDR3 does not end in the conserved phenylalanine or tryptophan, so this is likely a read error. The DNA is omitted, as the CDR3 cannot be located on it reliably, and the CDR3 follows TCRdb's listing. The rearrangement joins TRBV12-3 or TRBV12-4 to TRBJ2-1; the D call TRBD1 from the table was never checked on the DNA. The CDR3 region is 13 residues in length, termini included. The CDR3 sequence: CASIPPGTGGMFL.

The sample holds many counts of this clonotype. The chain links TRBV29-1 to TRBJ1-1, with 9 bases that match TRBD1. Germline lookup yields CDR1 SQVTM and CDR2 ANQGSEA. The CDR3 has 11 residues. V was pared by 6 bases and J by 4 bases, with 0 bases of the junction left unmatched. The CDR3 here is CSVDRGTEAFF. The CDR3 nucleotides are TGCAGCGTGGACAGGGGCACTGAAGCTTTCTTT.

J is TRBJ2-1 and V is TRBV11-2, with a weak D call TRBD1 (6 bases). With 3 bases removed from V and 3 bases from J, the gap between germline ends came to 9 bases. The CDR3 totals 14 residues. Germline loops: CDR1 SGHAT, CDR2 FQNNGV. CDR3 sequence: CASSFQDSYNEQFF. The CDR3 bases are TGTGCCAGCAGCTTTCAGGACAGCTACAATGAGCAGTTCTTC. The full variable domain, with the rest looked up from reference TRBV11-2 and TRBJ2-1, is EAGVAQSPRYKIIEKRQSVAFWCNPISGHATLYWYQQILGQGPKLLIQFQNNGVVDDSQLPKDRFSAERLKGVDSTLKIQPAKLEDSAVYLCASSFQDSYNEQFFGPGTRLTVL.

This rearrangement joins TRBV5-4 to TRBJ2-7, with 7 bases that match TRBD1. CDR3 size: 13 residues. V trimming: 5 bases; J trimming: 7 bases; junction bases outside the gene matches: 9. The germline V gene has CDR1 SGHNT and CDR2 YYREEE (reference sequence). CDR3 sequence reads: CASSSPTGREQYF. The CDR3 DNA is TGTGCCAGCAGTTCCCCGACAGGGCGGGAGCAGTACTTC.

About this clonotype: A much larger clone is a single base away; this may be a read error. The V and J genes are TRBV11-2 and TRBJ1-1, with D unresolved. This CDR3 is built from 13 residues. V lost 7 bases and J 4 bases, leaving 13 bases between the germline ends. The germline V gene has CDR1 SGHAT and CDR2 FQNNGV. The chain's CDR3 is CASNPWELTEAFF. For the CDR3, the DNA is TGTGCCAGCAACCCCTGGGAACTCACTGAAGCTTTCTTT.

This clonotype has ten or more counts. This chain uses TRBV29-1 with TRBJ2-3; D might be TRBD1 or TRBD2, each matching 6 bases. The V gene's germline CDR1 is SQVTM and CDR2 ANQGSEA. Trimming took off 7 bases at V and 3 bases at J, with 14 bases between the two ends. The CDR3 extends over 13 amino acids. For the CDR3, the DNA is TGCAGCGCGGGGGCTGGAGGGACAGATACGCAGTATTTT. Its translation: CSAGAGGTDTQYF.

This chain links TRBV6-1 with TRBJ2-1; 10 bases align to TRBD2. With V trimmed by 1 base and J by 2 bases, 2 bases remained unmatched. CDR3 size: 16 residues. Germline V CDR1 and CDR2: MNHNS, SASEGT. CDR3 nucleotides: TGTGCCAGCAGTGAAGTAGGGACTAGCGCCTACAATGAGCAGTTCTTC. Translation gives CASSEVGTSAYNEQFF.

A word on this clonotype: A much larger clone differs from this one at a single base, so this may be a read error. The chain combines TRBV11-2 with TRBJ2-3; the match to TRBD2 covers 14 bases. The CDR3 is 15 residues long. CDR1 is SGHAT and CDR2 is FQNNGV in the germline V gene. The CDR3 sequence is CASSLGLAGADMQYF. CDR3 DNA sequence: TGTGCCAGCAGCCTGGGACTAGCGGGAGCAGATATGCAGTATTTT.

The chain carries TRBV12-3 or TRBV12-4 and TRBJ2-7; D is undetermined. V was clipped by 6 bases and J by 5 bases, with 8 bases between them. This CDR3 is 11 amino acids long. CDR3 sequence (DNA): TGTGCCAGCAGCACTTCCAACGAGCAGTACTTC. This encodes CASSTSNEQYF.

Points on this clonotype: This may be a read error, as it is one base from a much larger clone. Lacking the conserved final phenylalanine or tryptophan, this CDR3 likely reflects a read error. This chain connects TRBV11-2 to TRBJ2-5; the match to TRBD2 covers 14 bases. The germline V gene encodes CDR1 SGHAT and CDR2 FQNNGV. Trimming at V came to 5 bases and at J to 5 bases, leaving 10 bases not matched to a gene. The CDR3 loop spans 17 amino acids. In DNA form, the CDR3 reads TGTGCCAGCAGCCCCCGGACTAGCGGGAGGACCTGGGAGACCCAGTACATC. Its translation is CASSPRTSGRTWETQYI.

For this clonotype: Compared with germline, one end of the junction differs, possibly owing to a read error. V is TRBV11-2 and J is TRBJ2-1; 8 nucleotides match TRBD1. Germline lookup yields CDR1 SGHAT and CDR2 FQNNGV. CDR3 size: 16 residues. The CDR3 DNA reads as TGTGCCAGCAGCTCAGACGACAGGGGAGAATACAATGAGCAGTCCTTC. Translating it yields CASSSDDRGEYNEQSF.

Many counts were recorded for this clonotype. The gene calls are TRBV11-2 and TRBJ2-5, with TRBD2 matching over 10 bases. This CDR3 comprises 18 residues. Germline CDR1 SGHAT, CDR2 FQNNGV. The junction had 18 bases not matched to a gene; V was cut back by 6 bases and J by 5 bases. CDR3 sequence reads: CASSEIRGAGGPRETQYF. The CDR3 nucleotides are TGTGCCAGCAGTGAAATTAGGGGAGCGGGAGGGCCTCGGGAGACCCAGTACTTC.

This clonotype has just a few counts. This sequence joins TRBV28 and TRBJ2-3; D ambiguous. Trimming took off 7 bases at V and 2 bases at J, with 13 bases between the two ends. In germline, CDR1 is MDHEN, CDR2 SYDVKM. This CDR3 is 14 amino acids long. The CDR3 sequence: CASKAAAFTDTQYF. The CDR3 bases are TGTGCCAGCAAGGCGGCGGCTTTCACAGATACGCAGTATTTT.